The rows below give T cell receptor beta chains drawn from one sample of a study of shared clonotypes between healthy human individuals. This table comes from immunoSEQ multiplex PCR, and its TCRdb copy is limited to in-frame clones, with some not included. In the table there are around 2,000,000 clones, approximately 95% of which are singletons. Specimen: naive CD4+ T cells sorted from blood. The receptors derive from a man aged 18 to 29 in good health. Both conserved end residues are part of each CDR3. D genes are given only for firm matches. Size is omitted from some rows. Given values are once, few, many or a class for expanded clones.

DNA: TGTGCCATCAGTGATTCCCTCTACGAGCAGTACTTC
CDR3: CAISDSLYEQYF
size: -
J: TRBJ2-7
V: TRBV10-3
D: -

DNA: TGTGCCTGGAGTGTCCGGGGGTCTCCAGGGGCCAACGTCCTGACTTTC
CDR3: CAWSVRGSPGANVLTF
size: once
J: TRBJ2-6
V: TRBV30
D: -

DNA: TGTGCCAGCACCTCACGGCGGGAGCAGTACTTC
CDR3: CASTSRREQYF
size: -
J: TRBJ2-7
V: TRBV6-6
D: -

DNA: TGCGCCAGCAGTGAGTCGGGAGGGCCGACAGGTGAAGCTTTCTTT
CDR3: CASSESGGPTGEAFF
size: -
J: TRBJ1-1
V: TRBV10-1
D: -

DNA: TGTGCCAGTAGTGATCCGGGACAGTCGATCACTGAAGCTTTCTTT
CDR3: CASSDPGQSITEAFF
size: -
J: TRBJ1-1
V: TRBV19
D: TRBD1

DNA: TGTGCCAGCAGTGAAGCAACCACAGATACGCAGTATTTT
CDR3: CASSEATTDTQYF
size: -
J: TRBJ2-3
V: TRBV6-1
D: -

DNA: TGCGCCAGCAGCGTGACTAGCGGATCCTCTGGGGCCAACGTCCTGACTTTC
CDR3: CASSVTSGSSGANVLTF
size: -
J: TRBJ2-6
V: TRBV5-1
D: TRBD2

DNA: TGTGCCAGCAGTTTATGGGGTAGGGGATTTCGACCCTTT
CDR3: CASSLWGRGFRPF
size: -
J: TRBJ1-1
V: TRBV27
D: -

DNA: TGTGCCAGCAGACTAGCGGGGGGAGCCAAAAACATTCAGTACTTC
CDR3: CASRLAGGAKNIQYF
size: -
J: TRBJ2-4
V: TRBV27
D: TRBD2

DNA: TGTGCCAGCAGCTTAGTTAACACTGAAGCTTTCTTT
CDR3: CASSLVNTEAFF
size: -
J: TRBJ1-1
V: TRBV7-9
D: -

DNA: TGTGCCAGCAGTGATTGGGGGGATGGAGTCCAAGAGACCCAGTACTTC
CDR3: CASSDWGDGVQETQYF
size: -
J: TRBJ2-5
V: TRBV25-1
D: -

DNA: TGTGCCAGCAGCGTAGTACCAGCCTCTGCCGAGCAGTACTTC
CDR3: CASSVVPASAEQYF
size: -
J: TRBJ2-7
V: TRBV9
D: -

DNA: TGTGCCAGCAGCTTGTGGGGGGAGCAGTTCTTC
CDR3: CASSLWGEQFF
size: -
J: TRBJ2-1
V: TRBV5-6
D: -

DNA: TGTGCCTGGACCCCCTGGGGACAGGGGAATTCACCCCTCCACTTT
CDR3: CAWTPWGQGNSPLHF
size: -
J: TRBJ1-6
V: TRBV30
D: TRBD1

DNA: TGTGCCGTCGGAGCGGGGGAAGAGACCCAGTACTTC
CDR3: CAVGAGEETQYF
size: -
J: TRBJ2-5
V: TRBV10-3
D: TRBD2

DNA: TGTGCCAGCGGGACTGATCTCACAGATACGCAGTATTTT
CDR3: CASGTDLTDTQYF
size: -
J: TRBJ2-3
V: TRBV6-5
D: -

DNA: TGTGCCAGCACCGGCCAGTACGAGCAGTACTTC
CDR3: CASTGQYEQYF
size: once
J: TRBJ2-7
V: TRBV6-6
D: -

DNA: TGCGCCAGCAGCCAAGAGGGGGAGGGAGGAAACATTCAGTACTTC
CDR3: CASSQEGEGGNIQYF
size: -
J: TRBJ2-4
V: TRBV4-3
D: TRBD2

DNA: TGTGCCAGTAGTATTCCGGACAGGTGGGGCGGCTACACCTTC
CDR3: CASSIPDRWGGYTF
size: -
J: TRBJ1-2
V: TRBV19
D: TRBD1

DNA: TGTGCCAGCAGCCGAACGCAATTCAGGGAGGGGAACTATGGCTACACCTTC
CDR3: CASSRTQFREGNYGYTF
size: -
J: TRBJ1-2
V: TRBV5-4
D: -

DNA: TGTGCCAGCAGTTACTCTTGGACAGGGACCTACGAGCAGTACTTC
CDR3: CASSYSWTGTYEQYF
size: -
J: TRBJ2-7
V: TRBV6-5
D: TRBD1

DNA: TGTGCCAGCAGTCACACCGGGACAGGGGGCTACGAGCAGTACTTC
CDR3: CASSHTGTGGYEQYF
size: -
J: TRBJ2-7
V: TRBV28
D: TRBD1

DNA: TGTGCCACTTCCAGGGAATCGGGGGGCTACACCTTC
CDR3: CATSRESGGYTF
size: -
J: TRBJ1-2
V: TRBV10-3
D: -

DNA: TGTGCCAGCAGCTTAGCCGGGACAGCGAACACCGGGGAGCTGTTTTTT
CDR3: CASSLAGTANTGELFF
size: -
J: TRBJ2-2
V: TRBV7-6
D: TRBD1

DNA: TGTGCCAGCAGCTTAGCCTCTAGGTGGCAGGGGAGCCACGAGCAGTACTTC
CDR3: CASSLASRWQGSHEQYF
size: -
J: TRBJ2-7
V: TRBV7-2
D: -